This T cell receptor beta chain was sequenced during a study of cytomegalovirus exposure and HLA in healthy donors. Remarks on this clone: What it recognizes is unknown.

The study, taken as a whole, reports: When a later analysis was performed, an Asian-associated ancestry cluster reportedly had fewer N-insertions than the roughly 730-donor mean. A later analysis found that most CMV-associated TCR beta chains appeared HLA-restricted.

Per the germline V gene, CDR1 is SGHRS and CDR2 is YFSETQ. This CDR3 contains 12 residues. Trimming cost V 3 bases and J 4 bases, with 5 bases left between them. The study ran its PCR with 60 Vbeta and 13 Jbeta primers. Measured with immunoSEQ multiplex PCR; TCRdb has only the in-frame clones, and not every one. The table shows over 130,000 clones, with about four fifths occurring only once. This clonotype was obtained from a man aged 45-65 years in good health and CMV-seropositive. The chain combines TRBV5-1 with TRBJ2-1, with D perhaps TRBD2 (5 bases). The sample was PBMCs. The CDR3 nucleotides are TGCGCCAGCAGCTCGGGATACAATGAGCAGTTCTTC. It translates to CASSSGYNEQFF.